This T cell receptor (beta chain) is drawn from a study of beta chain features in type 1 diabetes. J gave up 5 bases and V 11 bases, and 13 bases lay outside the gene matches. This CDR3 has 15 amino acids. Germline assignment: CDR1 SEHNR and CDR2 FQNEAQ (reference sequence). Since all of the isolated RNA was reverse transcribed, expressed TCRB transcripts were what got sequenced. Some clones are missing from TCRdb's copy, which holds only in-frame ones; the method was immunoSEQ multiplex PCR. This table has fewer than 350,000 clones, 15% appearing once. General study findings and limits: Type 1 diabetes patients had moderately but significantly shorter TCRB CDR3s in all four CD4+ subsets.

As to this clone: Its antigen is unidentified.

One heparinised blood draw averaging approximately 0.11 L was given by each donor. The V gene is TRBV7-9, the J gene TRBJ1-5; 9 bases match TRBD1. The sequenced sample consisted of naive CD4+ T cells from blood. The sequence derives from a man between 18 and 29 years old with type 1 diabetes. The CDR3 sequence: CAVGDRDRVYQPQHF. The CDR3 DNA follows: TGTGCCGTTGGGGACCGGGACAGGGTGTATCAGCCCCAGCATTTT.